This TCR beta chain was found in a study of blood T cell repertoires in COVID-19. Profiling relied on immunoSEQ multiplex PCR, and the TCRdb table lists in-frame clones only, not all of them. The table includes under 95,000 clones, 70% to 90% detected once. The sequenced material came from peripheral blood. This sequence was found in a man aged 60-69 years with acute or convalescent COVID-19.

The CDR3 loop reads CASSLDRGAYEQYF. The CDR3 DNA is TGTGCCAGCAGCTTAGACAGGGGGGCTTACGAGCAGTACTTC. This rearrangement joins TRBV7-2 to TRBJ2-7; 8 nucleotides agree with TRBD1. In germline, CDR1 is SGHTA, CDR2 FQGNSA. J lost 4 bases, V lost 1 base, and 3 bases had no gene match. The CDR3 loop spans 14 amino acids. Variable domain in full (rest from reference TRBV7-2 and TRBJ2-7): GAGVSQSPSNKVTEKGKDVELRCDPISGHTALYWYRQSLGQGLEFLIYFQGNSAPDKSGLPSDRFSAERTGGSVSTLTIQRTQQEDSAVYLCASSLDRGAYEQYFGPGTRLTVT.